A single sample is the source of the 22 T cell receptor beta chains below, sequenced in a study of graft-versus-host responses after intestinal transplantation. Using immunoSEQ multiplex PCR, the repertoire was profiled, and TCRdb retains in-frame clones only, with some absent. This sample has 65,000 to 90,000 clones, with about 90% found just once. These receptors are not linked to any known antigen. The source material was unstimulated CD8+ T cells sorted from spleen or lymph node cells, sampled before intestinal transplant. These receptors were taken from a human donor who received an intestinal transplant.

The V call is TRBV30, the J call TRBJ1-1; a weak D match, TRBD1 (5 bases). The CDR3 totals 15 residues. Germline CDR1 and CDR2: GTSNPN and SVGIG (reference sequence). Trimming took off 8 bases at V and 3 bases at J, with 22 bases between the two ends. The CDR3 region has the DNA TGTGCCGGTCAAGGGGTTGGGCTTGGGGACACTGAAGCTTTCTTT. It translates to CAGQGVGLGDTEAFF.

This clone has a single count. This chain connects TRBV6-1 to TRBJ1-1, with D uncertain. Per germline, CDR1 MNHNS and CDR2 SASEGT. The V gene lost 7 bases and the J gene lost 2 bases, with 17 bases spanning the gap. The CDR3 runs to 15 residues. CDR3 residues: CASNSRGRGNTEAFF. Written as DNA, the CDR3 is TGTGCCAGCAATTCCCGAGGCCGGGGTAACACTGAAGCTTTCTTT.

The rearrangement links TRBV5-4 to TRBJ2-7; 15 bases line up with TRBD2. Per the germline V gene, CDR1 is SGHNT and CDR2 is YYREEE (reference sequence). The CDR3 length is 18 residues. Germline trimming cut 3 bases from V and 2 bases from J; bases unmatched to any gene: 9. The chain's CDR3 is CASSSGTSGRISPYEQYF. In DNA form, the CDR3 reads TGTGCCAGCAGCTCCGGGACTAGCGGGAGGATAAGTCCCTACGAGCAGTACTTC.

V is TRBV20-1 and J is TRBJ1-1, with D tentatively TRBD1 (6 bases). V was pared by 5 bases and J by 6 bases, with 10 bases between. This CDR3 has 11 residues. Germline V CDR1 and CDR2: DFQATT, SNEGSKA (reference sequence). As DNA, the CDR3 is TGCAGTGCTGATACAGGGTCTGAAGCTTTCTTT. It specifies CSADTGSEAFF.

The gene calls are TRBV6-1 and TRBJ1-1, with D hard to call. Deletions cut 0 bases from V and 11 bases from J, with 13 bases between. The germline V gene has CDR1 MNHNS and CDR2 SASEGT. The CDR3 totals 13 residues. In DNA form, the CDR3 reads TGTGCCAGCAGTGAAGCGGTGGGCCTCGAGGCTTTCTTT. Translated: CASSEAVGLEAFF.

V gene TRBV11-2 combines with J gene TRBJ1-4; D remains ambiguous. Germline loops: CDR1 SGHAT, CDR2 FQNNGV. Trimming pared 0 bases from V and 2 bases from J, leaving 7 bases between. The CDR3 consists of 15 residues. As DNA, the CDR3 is TGTGCCAGCAGCTTAGAGGGGAGCACTAATGAAAAACTGTTTTTT. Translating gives CASSLEGSTNEKLFF.

CDR3 region: CSVGPYETHNEQFF. DNA for the CDR3: TGCAGCGTGGGCCCCTATGAGACCCACAATGAGCAGTTCTTC. This chain links TRBV29-1 with TRBJ2-1; no clear D. The V end was cut by 6 bases, the J end by 5 bases, with 17 bases between. Germline V gene sequence: CDR1 SQVTM, CDR2 ANQGSEA. This CDR3 is built from 14 residues.

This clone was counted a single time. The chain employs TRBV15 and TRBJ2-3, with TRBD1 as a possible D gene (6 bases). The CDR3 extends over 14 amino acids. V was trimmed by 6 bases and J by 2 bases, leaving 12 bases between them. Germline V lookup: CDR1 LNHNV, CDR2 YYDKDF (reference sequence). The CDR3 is CATSPGQTTDTQYF. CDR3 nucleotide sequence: TGTGCCACCAGTCCCGGACAGACCACAGATACGCAGTATTTT. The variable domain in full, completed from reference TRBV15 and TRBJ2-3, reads DAMVIQNPRYQVTQFGKPVTLSCSQTLNHNVMYWYQQKSSQAPKLLFHYYDKDFNNEADTPDNFQSRRPNTSFCFLDIRSPGLGDTAMYLCATSPGQTTDTQYFGPGTRLTVL.

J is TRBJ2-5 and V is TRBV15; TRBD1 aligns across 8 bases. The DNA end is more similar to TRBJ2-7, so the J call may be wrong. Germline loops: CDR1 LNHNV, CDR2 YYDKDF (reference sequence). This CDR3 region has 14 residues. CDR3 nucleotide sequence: TGTGCCACCAGCAGAGCACAGGGGGGCTACGAGCAGTACTTC. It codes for CATSRAQGGYEQYF.

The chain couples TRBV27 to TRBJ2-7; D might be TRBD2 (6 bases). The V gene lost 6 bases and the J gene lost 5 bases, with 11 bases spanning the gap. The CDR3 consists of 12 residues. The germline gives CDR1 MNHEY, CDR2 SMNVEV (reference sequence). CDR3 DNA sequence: TGTGCCAGCAGCGGGAGTCTGAACGAGCAGTACTTC. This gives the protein CASSGSLNEQYF.

The CDR3 here is CASSETGANEKLFF. CDR3 DNA sequence: TGTGCCAGCAGTGAGACAGGGGCGAATGAAAAACTGTTTTTT. The V and J genes are TRBV6-1 and TRBJ1-4; 8 bases match TRBD1. The CDR3 length is 14 residues. Germline V gene sequence: CDR1 MNHNS, CDR2 SASEGT. V shed 3 bases, J shed 5 bases, and the junction held 2 bases outside the gene matches.

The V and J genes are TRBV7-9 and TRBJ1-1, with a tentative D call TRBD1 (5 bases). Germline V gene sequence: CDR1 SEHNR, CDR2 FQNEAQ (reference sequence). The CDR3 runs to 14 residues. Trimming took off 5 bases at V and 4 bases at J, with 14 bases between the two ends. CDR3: CASSLGGGTTEAFF. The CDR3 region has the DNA TGTGCCAGCAGCCTCGGTGGGGGGACCACTGAAGCTTTCTTT. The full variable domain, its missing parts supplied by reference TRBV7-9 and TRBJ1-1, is DTGVSQNPRHKITKRGQNVTFRCDPISEHNRLYWYRQTLGQGPEFLTYFQNEAQLEKSRLLSDRFSAERPKGSFSTLEIQRTEQGDSAMYLCASSLGGGTTEAFFGQGTRLTVV.

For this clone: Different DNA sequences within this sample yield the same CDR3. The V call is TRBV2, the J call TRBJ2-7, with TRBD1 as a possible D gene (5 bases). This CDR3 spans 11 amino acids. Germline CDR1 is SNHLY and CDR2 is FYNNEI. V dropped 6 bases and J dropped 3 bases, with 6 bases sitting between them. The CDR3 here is CASSQGYEQYF. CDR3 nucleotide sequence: TGTGCCAGCAGCCAGGGCTACGAGCAGTACTTC.

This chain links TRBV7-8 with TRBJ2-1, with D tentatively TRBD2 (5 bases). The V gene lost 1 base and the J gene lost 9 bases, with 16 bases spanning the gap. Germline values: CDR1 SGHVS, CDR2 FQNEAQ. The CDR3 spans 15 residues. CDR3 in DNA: TGTGCCAGCAGCTTAGAGCCGGGAATAGTTAGTGAGCAGTTCTTC. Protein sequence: CASSLEPGIVSEQFF.

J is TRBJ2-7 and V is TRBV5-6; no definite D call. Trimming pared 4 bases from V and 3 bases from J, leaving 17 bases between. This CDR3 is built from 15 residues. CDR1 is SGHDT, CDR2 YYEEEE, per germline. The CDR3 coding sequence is TGTGCCAGCAGCCCGAGGCGGCAGATTCGCTACGAGCAGTACTTC. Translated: CASSPRRQIRYEQYF.

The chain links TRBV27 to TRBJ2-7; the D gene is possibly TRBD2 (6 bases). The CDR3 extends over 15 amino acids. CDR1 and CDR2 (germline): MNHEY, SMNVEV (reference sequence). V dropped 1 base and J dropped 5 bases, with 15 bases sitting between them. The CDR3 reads CASSLFWGRWDEQYF. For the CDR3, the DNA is TGTGCCAGCAGTTTATTTTGGGGGAGGTGGGACGAGCAGTACTTC.

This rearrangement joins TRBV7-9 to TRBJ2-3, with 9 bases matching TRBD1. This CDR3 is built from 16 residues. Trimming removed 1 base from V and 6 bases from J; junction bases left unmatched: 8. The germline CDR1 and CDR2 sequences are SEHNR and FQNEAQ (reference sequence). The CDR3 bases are TGTGCCAGCAGCTTAGGGGACAGGGACGGTCCCGATACGCAGTATTTT. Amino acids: CASSLGDRDGPDTQYF.

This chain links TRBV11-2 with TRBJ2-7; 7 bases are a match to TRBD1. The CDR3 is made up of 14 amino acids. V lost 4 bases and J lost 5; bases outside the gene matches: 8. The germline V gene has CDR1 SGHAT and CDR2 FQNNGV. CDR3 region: CASSSTTGINEQYF. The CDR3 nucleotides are TGTGCCAGCAGCTCGACGACAGGGATCAACGAGCAGTACTTC.

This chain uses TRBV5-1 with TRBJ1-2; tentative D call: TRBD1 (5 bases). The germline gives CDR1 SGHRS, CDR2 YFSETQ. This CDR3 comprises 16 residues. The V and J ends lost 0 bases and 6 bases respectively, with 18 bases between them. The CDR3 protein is CASSLGGNQGGDGYTF. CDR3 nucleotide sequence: TGCGCCAGCAGCTTGGGGGGGAACCAGGGAGGCGATGGCTACACCTTC.

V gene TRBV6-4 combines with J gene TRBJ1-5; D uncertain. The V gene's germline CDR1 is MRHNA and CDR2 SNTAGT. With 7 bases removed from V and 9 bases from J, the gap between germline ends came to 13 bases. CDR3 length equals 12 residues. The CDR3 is CASKRRDRPQHF. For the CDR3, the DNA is TGTGCCAGCAAGAGGAGGGATAGGCCCCAGCATTTT.

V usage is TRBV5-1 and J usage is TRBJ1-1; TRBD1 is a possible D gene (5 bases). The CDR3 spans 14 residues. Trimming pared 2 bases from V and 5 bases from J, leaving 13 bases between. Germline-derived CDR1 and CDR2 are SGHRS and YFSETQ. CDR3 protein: CASSFRESGTEAFF. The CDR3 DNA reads TGCGCCAGCAGCTTCAGGGAATCTGGGACTGAAGCTTTCTTT.

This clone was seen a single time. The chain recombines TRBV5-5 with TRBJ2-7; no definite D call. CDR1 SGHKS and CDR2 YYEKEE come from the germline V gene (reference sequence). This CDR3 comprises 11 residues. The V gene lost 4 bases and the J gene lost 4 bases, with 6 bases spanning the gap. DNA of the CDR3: TGTGCCAGCAGCCCAGAATACGAGCAGTACTTC. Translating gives CASSPEYEQYF. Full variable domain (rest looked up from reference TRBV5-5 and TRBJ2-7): DAGVTQSPTHLIKTRGQQVTLRCSPISGHKSVSWYQQVLGQGPQFIFQYYEKEERGRGNFPDRFSARQFPNYSSELNVNALLLGDSALYLCASSPEYEQYFGPGTRLTVT.